This entry describes one TCR beta chain. No cognate antigen has been identified for it. No quality values exist for individual bases; no much larger clone is one base distant. This sample was taken from a study of post-analysis software for immune sequencing data (dated by TCRdb to between 2014 and 2017). About the investigation overall: Disease courses on record covered relapsing-remitting, secondary progressive and progressive-relapsing multiple sclerosis, though some patients had no subtype annotation. The patient repertoires were set against about 12 previously published healthy control repertoires from donors whose ages ranged from about 6 to 27 years. A subset of samples was prepared in parallel using single-end sample barcoding, then pooled and co-amplified after Illumina adapter ligation. Findings and caveats that apply to the study as a whole: Direct clustering with F measure showed strong co-clustering of samples prepared in the same batch, prompting a batch-effect correction. The control group was slightly older than the multiple sclerosis patient group. Significantly lower normalized Chao1 diversity was found in multiple sclerosis patients than in controls, suggesting substantial peripheral T-cell clonal expansion.

Library method: PCR. TCRdb records Illumina HiSeq 2500 as the sequencer. Unique molecular identifiers were incorporated into TCR beta cDNA libraries to reduce PCR and sequencing biases. Approximately 500,000 cDNA molecules were obtained per 1 to 10 million input T cells, so each molecule approximated one T cell. The patient libraries were prepared and sequenced using the same protocol as the earlier healthy control dataset. Within a given batch, samples were prepared together, multiplexed and sequenced on the same HiSeq lane. On the study's bioinformatics: MIGEC handled the raw barcoded reads, throwing out single-read molecular identifier groups before consensus assembly and CDR3 extraction. Clonotype tables were post-analysed with VDJtools, and diversity was normalized by down-sampling all datasets to the smallest sample size. To correct batch-related cross-sample contamination, repertoire overlap clustering matched CDR3 amino acid sequences but not nucleotide sequences. In-frame beta chains were kept once TCRdb had trimmed the public reads at Q25 with fastp and called clones with MiXCR. Under each unique CDR3 protein, matching rows form one entry showing the most common genes and DNA. TCRdb, not the authors, supplied the V and J calls. This sample comprises around 260,000 distinct CDR3 sequences, 36% of them detected only once. Under 5% of the sample rests with the top ten.

TCR beta repertoires were profiled from peripheral blood of roughly twelve young patients with multiple sclerosis to demonstrate the VDJtools post-analysis software. Multiple sclerosis patients were children and adolescents aged about 6 to 16 years. The sample consisted of blood. The clonotype comes from a girl aged 5 to 17 with multiple sclerosis.

The CDR3 in this case is CASSLRDRGNSPLHF. The DNA is TGTGCCAGCAGTCTCCGGGACAGGGGCAATTCACCCCTCCACTTT. The rearrangement combines TRBV6-1 with TRBJ1-6; 10 of the junction bases match TRBD1. V trim: 5 bases; J trim: 7 bases; unmatched bases: 5. As encoded in the germline V gene, CDR1 is MNHNS while CDR2 is SASEGT. From its cysteine to its phenylalanine, the CDR3 spans 15 amino acids. The entry retains the CDR3 DNA only, 45 bases that are in frame from base 1.